What follows is one TCR beta chain and its context. Its antigen remains unidentified. The PCR had 60 Vbeta and 13 Jbeta primers. The repertoire was sequenced with immunoSEQ multiplex PCR; TCRdb's copy has only in-frame clones and lacks some. Altogether about 73,000 clones are present, roughly two thirds being singletons, with the ten largest covering less than 8%. In germline, CDR1 is SEHNR, CDR2 FQNEAQ (reference sequence). V lost 7 bases and J 4 bases, leaving 16 bases between the germline ends. The CDR3 consists of 14 residues. These data are taken from a study of cytomegalovirus exposure and HLA in healthy donors. Notes on the study in general: Presence/absence comparisons presumed near-even sequencing depth among donors.

The sequence came from a woman aged 45-59 years in good health and CMV-seropositive. Sequencing was performed on PBMCs. J is TRBJ1-2 and V is TRBV7-9; D may be TRBD1 (6 bases). CDR3 bases: TGTGCCAGCACCGGGCAGGGGTTGGTCTATGGCTACACCTTC. Protein: CASTGQGLVYGYTF.